These 2 T cell receptor beta chains originate from one sample sequenced in a study of blood T cell repertoires in COVID-19. Produced via immunoSEQ multiplex PCR; TCRdb's table is partial and in-frame only. The sample lists under 250,000 clones, approximately 89% occurring once. The sequenced sample was PBMCs or T cells enriched from blood (not recorded which). These receptors were obtained from a woman aged 40-49 years who had been exposed to COVID-19.

This clone was seen just once. CDR3 nucleotide sequence: TGTGCCTGGAGTGTCCCGGGACAGGGATCGAACTATGGCTACACCTTC. Its translation: CAWSVPGQGSNYGYTF. The chain employs TRBV30 and TRBJ1-2; 9 nucleotides line up with TRBD1. The J segment lost 2 bases and the V segment lost 0 bases, leaving 7 bases of the junction unmatched. Germline loops: CDR1 GTSNPN, CDR2 SVGIG (reference sequence). CDR3 length: 16 amino acids.

The chain employs TRBV7-2 and TRBJ2-2, with 9 bases aligning to TRBD1. The CDR3 has 17 amino acids. Germline-derived CDR1 and CDR2 are SGHTA and FQGNSA. Trimming cost V 1 base and J 1 base; bases outside gene matches: 4. CDR3 bases: TGTGCCAGCAGCTTAGTTCCGGGACAGGGGAACACCGGGGAGCTGTTTTTT. Amino acids: CASSLVPGQGNTGELFF.